This T cell receptor beta chain originates from a study of blood T cell repertoires in COVID-19. Across the study: Samples taken during acute and convalescent COVID-19 were collected in the United States, Italy and Spain. Nucleic acid was either cDNA or gDNA, and it came from T cells, B-cell-depleted T cells, or PBMCs.

The germline V gene has CDR1 SGDLS and CDR2 YYNGEE. J lost 8 bases, V lost 4 bases, and 12 bases had no gene match. This CDR3 has 16 amino acids. Authors' methods: Researchers report that nucleated cell counts were estimated from reference gene primer amplification. TCRdb keeps only in-frame clones here, not all; method: immunoSEQ multiplex PCR. V and J calls plus clone size are reproduced from that table; the DNA served to infer D and trimming. The sample records 100,000 to 150,000 clones, approximately 83% being singletons. The sequenced sample consisted of peripheral blood. The rearrangement joins TRBV9 to TRBJ1-6; 7 bases fit TRBD1. This receptor was identified in a man aged 40-50 years with active or convalescent COVID-19. For the CDR3, the DNA is TGTGCCAGCAGCTCCTGGGACAGCCCGGGGGATTCACCCCTCCACTTT. It translates to CASSSWDSPGDSPLHF.